The clone carrying this T cell receptor (beta chain) was seen a few times. Its antigen is as yet unknown. These data come from a study of response to subunit inactivated influenza vaccine. The CDR3 runs 15 residues. The trim removed 4 bases at V and 7 bases at J, leaving 6 bases unmatched. Germline CDR1 is LGHNA and CDR2 is YNFKEQ. Study-wide findings and caveats: Every seasonal influenza vaccination brings in few new T cells, the authors suggested.

Via MiXCR, TCRdb re-called the RT-PCR reads, giving one row per CDR3 protein. The data contain about 650,000 distinct CDR3 sequences, about 15% of them singletons. The chain employs TRBV4-2 and TRBJ2-1; 11 positions agree with TRBD2. The TCR comes from a man in his fifties or sixties who received an inactivated influenza vaccine. Sequenced material: PBMCs from blood, taken 11 to 12 days after vaccination. The CDR3 sequence: CASSLLAGGENEQFF. The CDR3 nucleotides read TGTGCCAGCAGCCTCTTAGCGGGGGGGGAGAATGAGCAGTTCTTC.